The 2 T cell receptor beta chains in this list originate from one sample, sequenced in a study of OX40 agonist ivuxolimab in advanced cancers. TCRdb keeps only in-frame clones here, not all; method: immunoSEQ multiplex PCR. The sample includes 80,000 or so clones, approximately 89% seen only once; the top ten take roughly 2.5%. This specimen was CD4+ or CD8+ T cells sorted from blood, taken in a trial of the OX40 agonist ivuxolimab. All receptors come from an adult with an advanced solid tumor such as melanoma, head and neck, liver or kidney cancer.

This chain's CDR3 is CASSLEPGTRGNTIYF. The CDR3 region has the DNA TGCGCCAGCAGCTTAGAGCCCGGGACGAGGGGAAACACCATATATTTT. The chain uses TRBV5-1 and TRBJ1-3, with TRBD1 as a possible D gene (5 bases). The CDR3 runs 16 residues. Germline V gives CDR1 SGHRS, CDR2 YFSETQ. The V end lost 2 bases, the J end lost 4 bases, and 16 bases lay between the germline ends. Filled out from reference TRBV5-1 and TRBJ1-3, the complete variable domain reads KAGVTQTPRYLIKTRGQQVTLSCSPISGHRSVSWYQQTPGQGLQFLFEYFSETQRNKGNFPGRFSGRQFSNSRSEMNVSTLELGDSALYLCASSLEPGTRGNTIYFGEGSWLTVV.

The chain has TRBV9 and TRBJ2-2, with D perhaps TRBD2 (6 bases). From germline, CDR1 is SGDLS and CDR2 YYNGEE. Trimming shortened V by 0 bases and J by 2 bases, and 11 bases separated the two germline ends. CDR3 size: 16 residues. The DNA of the CDR3 is TGTGCCAGCAGCGTAGTTCCGGGGGTTAACACCGGGGAGCTGTTTTTT. It encodes CASSVVPGVNTGELFF.